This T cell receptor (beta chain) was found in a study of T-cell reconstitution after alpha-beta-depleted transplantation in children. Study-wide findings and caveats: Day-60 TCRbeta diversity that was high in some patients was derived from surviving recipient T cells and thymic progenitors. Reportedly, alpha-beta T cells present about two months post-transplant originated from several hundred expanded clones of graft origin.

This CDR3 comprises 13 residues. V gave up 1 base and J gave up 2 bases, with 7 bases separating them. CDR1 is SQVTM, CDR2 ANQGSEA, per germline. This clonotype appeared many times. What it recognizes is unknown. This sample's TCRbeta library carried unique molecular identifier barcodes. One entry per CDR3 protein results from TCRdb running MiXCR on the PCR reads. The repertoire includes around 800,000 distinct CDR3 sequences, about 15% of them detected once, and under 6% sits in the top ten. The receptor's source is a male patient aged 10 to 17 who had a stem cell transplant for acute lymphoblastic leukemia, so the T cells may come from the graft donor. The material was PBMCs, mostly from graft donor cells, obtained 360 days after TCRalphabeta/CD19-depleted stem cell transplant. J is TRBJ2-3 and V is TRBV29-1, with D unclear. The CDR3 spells CSVEGPNTDTQYF. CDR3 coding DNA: TGCAGCGTTGAAGGGCCAAACACAGATACGCAGTATTTT.